These 20 T cell receptor beta chains were all obtained from the same sample, sequenced in a study of T cells and copy number aberrations in small-cell lung cancer. The protocol was immunoSEQ multiplex PCR, while the TCRdb copy is restricted to in-frame clones and leaves out a portion. This sample yields roughly 7,600 clones, of which roughly four fifths are seen a single time; 3.5% to 5.5% belongs to the top ten. The sequencing input was normal tissue next to the tumor. These TCRs come from a woman aged 50 to 65 with small cell lung cancer.

This rearrangement joins TRBV18 to TRBJ2-5; D uncertain. Deletions cut 3 bases from V and 0 bases from J, with 2 bases between. Germline V gene data show CDR1 as KGHSH and CDR2 as LQKENI. This CDR3 spans 12 amino acids. CDR3 residues: CASSPDQETQYF. As DNA, the CDR3 is TGTGCCAGCTCACCGGACCAAGAGACCCAGTACTTC.

The V and J genes are TRBV7-9 and TRBJ1-2; 7 bases fit TRBD1. From germline, CDR1 is SEHNR and CDR2 FQNEAQ (reference sequence). This CDR3 has 14 amino acids. The junction had 6 bases not matched to a gene; V was cut back by 5 bases and J by 3 bases. CDR3 coding DNA: TGTGCCAGCAGCCCTACAGGGGTTTACTATGGCTACACCTTC. Protein: CASSPTGVYYGYTF.

This sequence joins TRBV6-1 and TRBJ1-2, with D tentatively TRBD1 (6 bases). Germline-derived CDR1 and CDR2 are MNHNS and SASEGT. V shed 2 bases and J shed 7 bases, with 11 bases lying between them. This CDR3 spans 13 amino acids. CDR3 region: CASSEWRGAGYTF. Written as DNA, the CDR3 is TGTGCCAGCAGTGAATGGAGGGGGGCTGGCTACACCTTC.

The chain combines TRBV5-1 with TRBJ2-2; D might be TRBD1 (6 bases). The CDR3 is made up of 15 amino acids. Trimming left V 0 bases short and J 3 bases short, with 9 bases between. CDR1 is SGHRS, CDR2 YFSETQ, per germline. In DNA, the CDR3 is TGCGCCAGCAGCTTGGACAGGGCCGACACCGGGGAGCTGTTTTTT. Translation: CASSLDRADTGELFF.

V and J are TRBV10-1 and TRBJ2-4; 15 positions match TRBD2. The germline gives CDR1 WNHNN, CDR2 SYGVQD (reference sequence). The CDR3 length is 16 residues. The J segment lost 9 bases and the V segment lost 5 bases, leaving 8 bases of the junction unmatched. The DNA for the CDR3 is TGCGCCAGCAGTAAGGGACTAGCGGGAGGAGAGGGCATTCAGTACTTC. This translates into CASSKGLAGGEGIQYF.

Concerning this clone itself: Other DNA sequences within the sample encode an identical CDR3. CDR3 nucleotide sequence: TGTGCCAGCAGCTCATCCTTTACAGGGTTGGGGACTAGCTCCTACAATGAGCAGTTCTTC. It specifies CASSSSFTGLGTSSYNEQFF. The chain carries TRBV5-5 and TRBJ2-1; 8 bases are shared with TRBD2. The trim removed 3 bases at V and 0 bases at J, leaving 17 bases unmatched. This CDR3 comprises 20 residues. Per the germline V gene, CDR1 is SGHKS and CDR2 is YYEKEE (reference sequence).

This chain links TRBV29-1 with TRBJ2-1, with 8 bases fitting TRBD2. The CDR3 length is 14 residues. Germline values: CDR1 SQVTM, CDR2 ANQGSEA. As DNA, the CDR3 is TGCAACGTGTCTCGGGGGGGTGTGTACAATGAGCAGTTCTTC. Translating gives CNVSRGGVYNEQFF.

V gene TRBV30 combines with J gene TRBJ1-1; a possible D gene is TRBD1 (6 bases). CDR3 length: 14 residues. Trimming left V 6 bases short and J 2 bases short, with 16 bases between. Germline lookup yields CDR1 GTSNPN and CDR2 SVGIG (reference sequence). CDR3 region: CACRPGGLNTEAFF. In nucleotides, the CDR3 is TGTGCCTGCCGTCCTGGGGGGCTAAACACTGAAGCTTTCTTT.

The chain uses TRBV4-3 and TRBJ2-7; D ambiguous. This CDR3 comprises 13 residues. Per germline, CDR1 LGHNA and CDR2 YSLEER. V was trimmed by 0 bases and J by 8 bases, leaving 11 bases between them. CDR3 nucleotides: TGCGCCAGCAGCCAAGAGGTAACGTCCAAGCAGTACTTC. This translates into CASSQEVTSKQYF.

This sequence joins TRBV4-1 and TRBJ2-6; no clear D gene. V was trimmed by 4 bases and J by 0 bases, leaving 7 bases between them. This CDR3 spans 15 amino acids. Germline assignment: CDR1 MGHRA and CDR2 YSYEKL. The CDR3 DNA follows: TGCGCCAGCAGCCTGACTTTCTCTGGGGCCAACGTCCTGACTTTC. Its translation is CASSLTFSGANVLTF.

About this clone: One end of the junction is discordant with germline, which a read error may explain. The genes are TRBV11-3 and TRBJ2-5; no clear D. Germline CDR1 SGHNT, CDR2 YENEEA. The CDR3 is made up of 13 amino acids. The CDR3 reads CASSPGNQETQYF. CDR3 nucleotide sequence: TGTGCCAGCAGCCCCGGAAACCAGGAGACCCAGTACTTC.

The V call is TRBV4-3, the J call TRBJ2-7; D gene unclear. The CDR3 runs to 16 residues. The V gene lost 0 bases and the J gene lost 1 base, with 13 bases spanning the gap. Germline V lookup: CDR1 LGHNA, CDR2 YSLEER. The CDR3 nucleotides read TGCGCCAGCAGCCAAGATCATAGTTCCTTATCCTACGAGCAGTACTTC. Encoded protein: CASSQDHSSLSYEQYF.

The chain employs TRBV27 and TRBJ1-2, with TRBD1 matching over 7 bases. The length of the CDR3 is 15 residues. Germline assignment: CDR1 MNHEY and CDR2 SMNVEV (reference sequence). V trimming: 6 bases; J trimming: 2 bases; junction bases outside the gene matches: 9. The chain's CDR3 is CASRTDRDPNYGYTF. The CDR3 coding sequence is TGTGCCAGCAGAACCGACAGGGATCCCAACTATGGCTACACCTTC.

This clone was seen just once. This sequence joins TRBV2 and TRBJ1-4; D is uncertain. The CDR3 consists of 13 residues. The germline gives CDR1 SNHLY, CDR2 FYNNEI. V lost 10 bases to trimming and J lost 7 bases, with 16 bases between them. The CDR3 bases are TGTGCCACCCGGGCCCCGGCCGGTGAAAAACTGTTTTTT. Translating it yields CATRAPAGEKLFF.

This clone has just one count. The chain is built from TRBV12-2 and TRBJ2-1; TRBD2 is the table's D call and was not checked against the DNA. TRBV12-2 is a known pseudogene. The CDR3 is 24 amino acids. CDR3 in DNA: TGTGCAAGTCGCTTAGCGGTTTTAAATATAATTTGTACTAGCGAGCAGTCACAGGTCAATGAGCAGTTCTTC. Residues: CASRLAVLNIICTSEQSQVNEQFF.

The chain combines TRBV5-1 with TRBJ2-7; TRBD2 agrees at 7 bases. Germline V gene lookup returns CDR1 SGHRS and CDR2 YFSETQ. V lost 1 base and J lost 5; bases outside the gene matches: 6. The CDR3 sequence is 14 residues long. The CDR3 DNA reads TGCGCCAGCAGCTTGTTGACTAGCCGAAACGAGCAGTACTTC. This encodes CASSLLTSRNEQYF.

The chain is built from TRBV14 and TRBJ2-7; D possibly uses TRBD1 or TRBD2 (6 bases each). The V gene's germline CDR1 is SGHDN and CDR2 FVKESK. This CDR3 region has 18 residues. V was clipped by 0 bases and J by 1 base, with 19 bases between them. The CDR3 nucleotides read TGTGCCAGCAGCCAAGATTTTCCGGGGGCTTTATTTTCCTACGAGCAGTACTTC. Encoded protein: CASSQDFPGALFSYEQYF.

V usage is TRBV5-1 and J usage is TRBJ2-1, with 9 bases identical to TRBD2. CDR1 and CDR2 from the germline V gene are SGHRS and YFSETQ. The CDR3 is 14 residues long. V lost 6 bases and J lost 9; bases outside the gene matches: 10. The CDR3 loop reads CASTPAGGVGEQFF. Here the CDR3 DNA reads TGCGCCAGCACCCCAGCGGGAGGCGTGGGTGAGCAGTTCTTC.

V usage is TRBV6-1 and J usage is TRBJ2-2; 8 positions match TRBD2. The CDR3 has 15 amino acids. CDR1 is MNHNS and CDR2 is SASEGT in the germline V gene. V gave up 10 bases and J gave up 5 bases; unmatched junction bases: 12. Here the CDR3 DNA reads TGTGCCATCAAACTCCCGGGACTAGAGACCGGGGAGCTGTTTTTT. Amino acid sequence: CAIKLPGLETGELFF.

V usage is TRBV5-4 and J usage is TRBJ1-1; D is ambiguous. Germline values: CDR1 SGHNT, CDR2 YYREEE (reference sequence). The CDR3 spans 14 residues. The ends were cut back, 0 bases at V and 4 bases at J, with 10 bases in the middle. CDR3 sequence: CASSLDPIITEAFF. The DNA of the CDR3 is TGTGCCAGCAGCTTGGACCCCATTATCACTGAAGCTTTCTTT.